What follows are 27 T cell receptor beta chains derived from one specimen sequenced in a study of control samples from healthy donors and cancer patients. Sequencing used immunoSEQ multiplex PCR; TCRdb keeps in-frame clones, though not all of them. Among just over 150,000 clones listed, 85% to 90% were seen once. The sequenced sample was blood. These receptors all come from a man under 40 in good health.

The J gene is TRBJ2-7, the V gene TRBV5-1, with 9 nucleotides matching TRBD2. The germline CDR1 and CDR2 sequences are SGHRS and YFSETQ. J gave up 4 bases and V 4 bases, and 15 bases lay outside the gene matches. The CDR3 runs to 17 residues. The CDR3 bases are TGCGCCAGCAGCCTTAGCGGGAGATATCAAGGGGCTTACGAGCAGTACTTC. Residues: CASSLSGRYQGAYEQYF.

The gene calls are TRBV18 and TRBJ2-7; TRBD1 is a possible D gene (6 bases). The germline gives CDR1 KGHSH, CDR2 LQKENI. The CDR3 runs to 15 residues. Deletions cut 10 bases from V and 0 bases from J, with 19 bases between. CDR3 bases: TGTGCCACATCACAGACAGGCGGAAGCTCCTACGAGCAGTACTTC. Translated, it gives CATSQTGGSSYEQYF.

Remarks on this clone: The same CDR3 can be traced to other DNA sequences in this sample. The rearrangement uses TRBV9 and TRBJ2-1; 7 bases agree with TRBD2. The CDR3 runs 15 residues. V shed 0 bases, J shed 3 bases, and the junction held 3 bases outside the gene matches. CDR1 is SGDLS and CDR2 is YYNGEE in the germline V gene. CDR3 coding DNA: TGTGCCAGCAGCGTAGCGGGAGGCCACTACAATGAGCAGTTCTTC. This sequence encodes CASSVAGGHYNEQFF. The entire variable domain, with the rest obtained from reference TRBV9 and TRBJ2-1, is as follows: DSGVTQTPKHLITATGQRVTLRCSPRSGDLSVYWYQQSLDQGLQFLIQYYNGEERAKGNILERFSAQQFPDLHSELNLSSLELGDSALYFCASSVAGGHYNEQFFGPGTRLTVL.

The CDR3 DNA reads as TGTGCCAGCAGCTTCGGGCAGGGGAGGTCTGAAGCTTTCTTT. Translation: CASSFGQGRSEAFF. The V and J genes are TRBV7-8 and TRBJ1-1, with D possibly matching TRBD1 (6 bases). This CDR3 has 14 amino acids. Trimming shortened V by 3 bases and J by 6 bases, and 14 bases separated the two germline ends. In germline, CDR1 is SGHVS, CDR2 FQNEAQ.

As DNA, the CDR3 is TGTGCCAGCAGCTCAGAGGGGGCGCTTATCGAGACCCAGTACTTC. As protein: CASSSEGALIETQYF. The genes are TRBV7-9 and TRBJ2-5; 7 nucleotides match TRBD1. The CDR3 has 15 residues. Per the germline V gene, CDR1 is SEHNR and CDR2 is FQNEAQ (reference sequence). Trimming at V came to 4 bases and at J to 5 bases, leaving 10 bases not matched to a gene.

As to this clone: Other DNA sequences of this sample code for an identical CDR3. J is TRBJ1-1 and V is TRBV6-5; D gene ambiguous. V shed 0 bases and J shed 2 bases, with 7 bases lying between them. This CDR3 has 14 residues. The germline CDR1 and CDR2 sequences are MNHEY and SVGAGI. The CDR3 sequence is CASSYSEGNTEAFF. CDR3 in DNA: TGTGCCAGCAGTTACTCGGAAGGAAACACTGAAGCTTTCTTT.

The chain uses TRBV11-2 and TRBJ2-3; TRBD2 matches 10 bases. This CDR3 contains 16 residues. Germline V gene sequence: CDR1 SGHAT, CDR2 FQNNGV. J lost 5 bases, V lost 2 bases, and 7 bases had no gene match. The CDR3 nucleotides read TGTGCCAGCAGCTTAAGCGGGGGGGGCCTTGGAGATACGCAGTATTTT. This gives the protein CASSLSGGGLGDTQYF.

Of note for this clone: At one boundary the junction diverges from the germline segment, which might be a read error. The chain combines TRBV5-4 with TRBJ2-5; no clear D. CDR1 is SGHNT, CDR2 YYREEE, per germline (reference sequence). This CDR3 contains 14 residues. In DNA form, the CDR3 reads TGTGCCAGCAGCTTGGAACGAACCCAAGGGACCCAGTACTTC. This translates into CASSLERTQGTQYF.

CDR3 nucleotide sequence: TGCGCCAGCAGCCAAGTAAGGGAGGGACATCTAGGAAACACCATATATTTT. Translation: CASSQVREGHLGNTIYF. The chain uses TRBV4-1 and TRBJ1-3; possible D gene TRBD1, 6 bases. Germline CDR1 and CDR2: MGHRA and YSYEKL. The CDR3 has 17 residues. V was clipped by 1 base and J by 4 bases, with 17 bases between them.

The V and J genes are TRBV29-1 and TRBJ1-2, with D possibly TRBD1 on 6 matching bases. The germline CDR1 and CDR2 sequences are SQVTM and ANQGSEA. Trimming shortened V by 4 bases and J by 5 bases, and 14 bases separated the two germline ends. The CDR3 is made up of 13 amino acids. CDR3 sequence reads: CSVAATGPYGYTF. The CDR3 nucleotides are TGCAGCGTTGCCGCGACAGGTCCTTATGGCTACACCTTC.

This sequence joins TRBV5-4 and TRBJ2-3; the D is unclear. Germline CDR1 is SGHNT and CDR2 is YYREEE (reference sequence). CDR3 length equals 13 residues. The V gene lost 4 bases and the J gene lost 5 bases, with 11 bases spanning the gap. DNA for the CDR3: TGTGCCAGCAGCCCTCTAGGTCTAGATACGCAGTATTTT. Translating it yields CASSPLGLDTQYF.

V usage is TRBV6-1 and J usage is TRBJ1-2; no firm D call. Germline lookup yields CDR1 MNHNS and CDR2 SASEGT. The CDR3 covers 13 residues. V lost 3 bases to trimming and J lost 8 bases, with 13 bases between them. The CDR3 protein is CASSDPTRGGYTF. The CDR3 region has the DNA TGTGCCAGCAGTGACCCGACGCGAGGAGGCTACACCTTC.

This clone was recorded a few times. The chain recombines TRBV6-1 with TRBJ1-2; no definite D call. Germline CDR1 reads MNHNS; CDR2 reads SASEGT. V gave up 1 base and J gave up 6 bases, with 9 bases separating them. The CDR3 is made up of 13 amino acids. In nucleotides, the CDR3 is TGTGCCAGCAGTGAAGGAGGGTCTCATGGCTACACCTTC. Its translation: CASSEGGSHGYTF.

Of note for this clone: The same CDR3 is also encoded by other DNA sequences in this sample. CDR3 sequence: CASSLSFGGGMNTEAFF. CDR3 coding DNA: TGTGCCAGCAGCTTGTCTTTCGGGGGCGGCATGAACACTGAAGCTTTCTTT. The chain has TRBV7-9 and TRBJ1-1; D is perhaps TRBD1 (6 bases). The V gene's germline CDR1 is SEHNR and CDR2 FQNEAQ (reference sequence). V gave up 3 bases and J gave up 0 bases, with 17 bases separating them. This CDR3 is 17 amino acids long.

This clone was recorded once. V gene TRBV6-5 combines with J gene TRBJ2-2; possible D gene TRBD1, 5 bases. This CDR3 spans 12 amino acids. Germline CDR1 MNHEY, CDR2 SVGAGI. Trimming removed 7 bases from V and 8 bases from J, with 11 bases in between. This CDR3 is CASILDRGELFF. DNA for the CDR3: TGTGCCAGCATTCTTGACAGAGGGGAGCTGTTTTTT.

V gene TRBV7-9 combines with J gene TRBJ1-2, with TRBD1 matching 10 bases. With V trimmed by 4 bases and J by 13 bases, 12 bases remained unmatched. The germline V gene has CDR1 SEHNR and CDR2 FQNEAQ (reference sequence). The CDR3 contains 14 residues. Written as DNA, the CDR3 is TGTGCCAGCAGCTCCACCGGGACAGGGGTATATCGCACCTTC. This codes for CASSSTGTGVYRTF.

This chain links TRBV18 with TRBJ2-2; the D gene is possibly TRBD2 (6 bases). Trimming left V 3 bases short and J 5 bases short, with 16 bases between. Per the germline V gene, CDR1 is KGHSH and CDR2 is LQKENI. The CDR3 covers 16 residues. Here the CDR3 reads CASSPKGAGSTGELFF. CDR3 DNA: TGTGCCAGCTCACCTAAAGGGGCGGGATCGACCGGGGAGCTGTTTTTT.

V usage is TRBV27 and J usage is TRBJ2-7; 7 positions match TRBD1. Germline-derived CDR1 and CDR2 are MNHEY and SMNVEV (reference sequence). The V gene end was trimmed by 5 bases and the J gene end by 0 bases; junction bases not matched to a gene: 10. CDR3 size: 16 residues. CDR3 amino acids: CASSLRTGASSYEQYF. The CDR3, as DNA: TGTGCCAGCAGTCTCCGAACAGGGGCGAGCTCCTACGAGCAGTACTTC.

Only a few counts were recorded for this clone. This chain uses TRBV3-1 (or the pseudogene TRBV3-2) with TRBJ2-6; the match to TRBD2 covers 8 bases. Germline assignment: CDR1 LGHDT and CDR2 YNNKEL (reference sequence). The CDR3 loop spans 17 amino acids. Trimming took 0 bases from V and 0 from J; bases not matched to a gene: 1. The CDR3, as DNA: TGTGCCAGCAGCCAAGATACTAGCGGCTCTGGGGCCAACGTCCTGACTTTC. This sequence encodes CASSQDTSGSGANVLTF.

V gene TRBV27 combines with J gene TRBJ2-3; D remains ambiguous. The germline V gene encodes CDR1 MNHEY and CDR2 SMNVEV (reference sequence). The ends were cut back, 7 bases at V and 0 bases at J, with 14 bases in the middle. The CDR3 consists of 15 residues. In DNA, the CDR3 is TGTGCCAGCACTACATCCGCTCTTAGCACAGATACGCAGTATTTT. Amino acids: CASTTSALSTDTQYF.

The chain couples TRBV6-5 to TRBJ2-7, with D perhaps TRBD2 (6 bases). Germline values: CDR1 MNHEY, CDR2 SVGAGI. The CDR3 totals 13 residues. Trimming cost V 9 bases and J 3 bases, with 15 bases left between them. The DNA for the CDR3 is TGTGCCAGAACCGGGACTTACTGCTACGAGCAGTACTTC. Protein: CARTGTYCYEQYF.

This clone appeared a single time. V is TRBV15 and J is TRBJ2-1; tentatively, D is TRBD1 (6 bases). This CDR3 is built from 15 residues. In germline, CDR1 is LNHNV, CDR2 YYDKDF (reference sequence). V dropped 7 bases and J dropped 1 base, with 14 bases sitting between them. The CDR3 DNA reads TGTGCCACCACCTGGAACAGGGCATCCTACAATGAGCAGTTCTTC. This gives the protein CATTWNRASYNEQFF.

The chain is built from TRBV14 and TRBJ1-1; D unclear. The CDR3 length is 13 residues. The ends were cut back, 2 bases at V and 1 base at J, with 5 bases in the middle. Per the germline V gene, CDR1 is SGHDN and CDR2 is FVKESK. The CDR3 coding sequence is TGTGCCAGCAGCCAAACAGCGAACACTGAAGCTTTCTTT. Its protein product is CASSQTANTEAFF.

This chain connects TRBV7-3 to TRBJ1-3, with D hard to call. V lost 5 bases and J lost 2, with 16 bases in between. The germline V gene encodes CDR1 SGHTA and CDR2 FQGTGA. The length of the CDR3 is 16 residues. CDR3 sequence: CASSQTGGYPGNTIYF. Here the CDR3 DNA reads TGTGCCAGCAGCCAAACGGGCGGATACCCTGGAAACACCATATATTTT.

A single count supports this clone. As DNA, the CDR3 is TGTGCCAGCAGCTTACTGGGACAGCAGAACACTGAAGCTTTCTTT. It encodes CASSLLGQQNTEAFF. The rearrangement uses TRBV7-2 and TRBJ1-1; TRBD1 agrees at 7 bases. Germline CDR1 is SGHTA and CDR2 is FQGNSA. With V trimmed by 2 bases and J by 1 base, 4 bases remained unmatched. The CDR3 covers 15 residues.

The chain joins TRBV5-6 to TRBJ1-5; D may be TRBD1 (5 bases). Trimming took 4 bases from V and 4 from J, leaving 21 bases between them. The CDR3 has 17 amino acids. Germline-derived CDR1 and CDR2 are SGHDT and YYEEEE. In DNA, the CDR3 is TGTGCCAGCAGCAGAAGACAGCGGCTGAGGGTAAATCAGCCCCAGCATTTT. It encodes CASSRRQRLRVNQPQHF.

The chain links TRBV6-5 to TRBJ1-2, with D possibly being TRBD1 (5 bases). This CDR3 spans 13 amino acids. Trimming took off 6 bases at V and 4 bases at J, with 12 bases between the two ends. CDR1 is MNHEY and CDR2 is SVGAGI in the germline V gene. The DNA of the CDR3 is TGTGCCAGCAGAGGGACCGGCCTCTATGGCTACACCTTC. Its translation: CASRGTGLYGYTF.